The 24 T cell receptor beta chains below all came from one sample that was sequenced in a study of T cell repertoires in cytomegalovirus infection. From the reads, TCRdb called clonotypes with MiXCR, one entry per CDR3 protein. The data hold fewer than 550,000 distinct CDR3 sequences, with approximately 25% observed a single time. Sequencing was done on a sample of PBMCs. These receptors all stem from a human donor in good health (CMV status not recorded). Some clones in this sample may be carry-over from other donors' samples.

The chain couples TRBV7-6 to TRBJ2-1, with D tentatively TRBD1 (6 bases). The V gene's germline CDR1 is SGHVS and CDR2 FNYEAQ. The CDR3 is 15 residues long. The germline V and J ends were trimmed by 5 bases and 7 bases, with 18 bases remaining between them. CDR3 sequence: CASSETGSIPNEQFF. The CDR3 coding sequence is TGTGCCAGCAGCGAGACAGGATCCATTCCGAATGAGCAGTTCTTC.

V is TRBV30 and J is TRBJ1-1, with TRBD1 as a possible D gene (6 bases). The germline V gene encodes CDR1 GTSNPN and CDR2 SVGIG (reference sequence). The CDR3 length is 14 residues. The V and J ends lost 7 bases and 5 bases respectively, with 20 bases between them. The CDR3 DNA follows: TGTGCCTTTACAGGGTCCCGGAGGAATACTGAAGCTTTCTTT. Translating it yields CAFTGSRRNTEAFF.

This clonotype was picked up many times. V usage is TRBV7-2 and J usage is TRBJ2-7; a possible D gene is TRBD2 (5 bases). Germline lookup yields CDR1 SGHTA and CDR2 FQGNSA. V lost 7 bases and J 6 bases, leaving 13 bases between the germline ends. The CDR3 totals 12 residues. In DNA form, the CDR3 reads TGTGCCAGCACGATGCGGGTCTCCGAGCAGTACTTC. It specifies CASTMRVSEQYF.

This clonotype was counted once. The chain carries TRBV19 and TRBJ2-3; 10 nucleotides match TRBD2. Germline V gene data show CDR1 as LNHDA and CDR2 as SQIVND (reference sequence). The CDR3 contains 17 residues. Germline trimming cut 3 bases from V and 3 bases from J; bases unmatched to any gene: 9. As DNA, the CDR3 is TGTGCCAGTAGTATCTTGGCTAGCGGGAGAGGTACAGATACGCAGTATTTT. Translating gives CASSILASGRGTDTQYF.

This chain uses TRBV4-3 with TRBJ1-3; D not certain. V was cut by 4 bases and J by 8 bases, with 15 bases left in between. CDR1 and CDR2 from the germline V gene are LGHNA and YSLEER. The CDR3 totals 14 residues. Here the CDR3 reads CASSLNEGLDTIYF. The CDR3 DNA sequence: TGCGCCAGCAGCCTTAATGAGGGTTTAGACACCATATATTTT.

CDR3 nucleotide sequence: TGTGCCAGTAGTATAGATCCGGCAGGGGGCTTCTATGGCTACACCTTC. Residues: CASSIDPAGGFYGYTF. The chain combines TRBV19 with TRBJ1-2; 8 bases are shared with TRBD1. Germline V gene sequence: CDR1 LNHDA, CDR2 SQIVND (reference sequence). The V and J ends lost 0 bases and 4 bases, in that order; junction bases with no gene match: 7. The CDR3 loop spans 16 amino acids.

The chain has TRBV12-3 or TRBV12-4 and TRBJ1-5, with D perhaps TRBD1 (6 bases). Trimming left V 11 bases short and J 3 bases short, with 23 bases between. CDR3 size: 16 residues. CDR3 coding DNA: TGTGCCGGACCTAATACAACGGGACAAGACAATCAGCCCCAGCATTTT. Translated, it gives CAGPNTTGQDNQPQHF.

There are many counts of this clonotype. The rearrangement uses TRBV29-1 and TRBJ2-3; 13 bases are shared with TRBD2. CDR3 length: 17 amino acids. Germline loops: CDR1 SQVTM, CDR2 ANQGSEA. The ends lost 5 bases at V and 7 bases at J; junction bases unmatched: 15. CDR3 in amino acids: CSVSLAGGGSRVYTQYF. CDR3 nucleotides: TGCAGCGTTTCACTAGCGGGAGGGGGGTCCCGAGTTTATACGCAGTATTTT.

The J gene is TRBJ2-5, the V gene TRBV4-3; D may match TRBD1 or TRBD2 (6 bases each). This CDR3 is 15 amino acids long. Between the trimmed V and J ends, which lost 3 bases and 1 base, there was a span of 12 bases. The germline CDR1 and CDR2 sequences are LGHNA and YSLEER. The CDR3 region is CASSHSWGAQETQYF. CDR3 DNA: TGCGCCAGCAGCCACAGTTGGGGGGCCCAAGAGACCCAGTACTTC.

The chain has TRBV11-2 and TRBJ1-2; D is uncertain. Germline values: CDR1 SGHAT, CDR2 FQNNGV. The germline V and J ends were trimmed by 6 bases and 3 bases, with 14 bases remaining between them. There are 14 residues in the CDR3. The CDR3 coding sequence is TGTGCCAGCAGACCGGGTGGCACCTACTATGGCTACACCTTC. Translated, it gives CASRPGGTYYGYTF.

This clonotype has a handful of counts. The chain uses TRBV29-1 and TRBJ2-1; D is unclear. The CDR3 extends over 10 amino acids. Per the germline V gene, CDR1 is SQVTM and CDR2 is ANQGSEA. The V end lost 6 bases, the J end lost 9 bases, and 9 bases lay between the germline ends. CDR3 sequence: CSVRRTEQFF. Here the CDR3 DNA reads TGCAGCGTCCGGCGCACTGAGCAGTTCTTC.

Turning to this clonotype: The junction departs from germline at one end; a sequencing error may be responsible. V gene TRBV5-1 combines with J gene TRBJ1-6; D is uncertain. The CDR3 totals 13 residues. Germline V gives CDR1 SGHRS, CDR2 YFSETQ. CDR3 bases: TGCGCCAGCAGGCCGGATGGGGTTTCAACCCTCCACTTT. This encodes CASRPDGVSTLHF.

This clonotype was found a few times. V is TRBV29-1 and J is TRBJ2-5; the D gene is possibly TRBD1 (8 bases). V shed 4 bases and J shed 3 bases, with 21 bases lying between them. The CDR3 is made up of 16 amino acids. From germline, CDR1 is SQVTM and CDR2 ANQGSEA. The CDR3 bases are TGCAGCGTTGCTCAGATCAGGACAGGGAGGGAAGAGACCCAGTACTTC. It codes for CSVAQIRTGREETQYF.

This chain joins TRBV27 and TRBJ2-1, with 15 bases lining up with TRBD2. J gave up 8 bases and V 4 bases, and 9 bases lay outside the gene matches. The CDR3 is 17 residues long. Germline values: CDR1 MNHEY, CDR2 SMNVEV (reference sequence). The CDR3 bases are TGTGCCAGCAGTTCCCCCCGGACTAGCGGGAGGGTAGATGAGCAGTTCTTC. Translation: CASSSPRTSGRVDEQFF.

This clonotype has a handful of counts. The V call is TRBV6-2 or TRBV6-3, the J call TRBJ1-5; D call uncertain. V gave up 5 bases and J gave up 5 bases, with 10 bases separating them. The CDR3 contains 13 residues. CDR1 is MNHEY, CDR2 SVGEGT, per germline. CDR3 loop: CASSGPLDQPQHF. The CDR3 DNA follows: TGTGCCAGCAGTGGGCCCCTGGATCAGCCCCAGCATTTT.

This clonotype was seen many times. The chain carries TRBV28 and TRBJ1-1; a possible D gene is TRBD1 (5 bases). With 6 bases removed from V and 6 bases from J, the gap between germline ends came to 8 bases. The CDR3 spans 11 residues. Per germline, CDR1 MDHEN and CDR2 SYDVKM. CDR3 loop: CASRGRPEAFF. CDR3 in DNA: TGTGCCAGCAGGGGACGGCCTGAAGCTTTCTTT.

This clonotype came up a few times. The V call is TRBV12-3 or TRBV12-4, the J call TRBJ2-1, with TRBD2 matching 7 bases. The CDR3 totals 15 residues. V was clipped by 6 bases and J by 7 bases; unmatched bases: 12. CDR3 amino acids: CASSPVGGSANEQFF. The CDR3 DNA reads TGTGCCAGCAGCCCAGTGGGCGGGAGTGCTAATGAGCAGTTCTTC.

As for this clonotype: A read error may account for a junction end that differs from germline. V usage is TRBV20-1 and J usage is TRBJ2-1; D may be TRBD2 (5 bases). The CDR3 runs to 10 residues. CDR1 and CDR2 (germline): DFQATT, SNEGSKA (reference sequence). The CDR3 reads CSASAGVLIF. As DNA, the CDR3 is TGCAGTGCTAGTGCGGGCGTCCTCATATTC.

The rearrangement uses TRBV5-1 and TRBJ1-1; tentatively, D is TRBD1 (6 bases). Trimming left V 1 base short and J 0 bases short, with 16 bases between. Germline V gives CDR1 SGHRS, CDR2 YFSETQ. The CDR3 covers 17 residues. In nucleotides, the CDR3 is TGCGCCAGCAGCTTGAGACAGGCGGGCCGACTGAACACTGAAGCTTTCTTT. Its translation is CASSLRQAGRLNTEAFF.

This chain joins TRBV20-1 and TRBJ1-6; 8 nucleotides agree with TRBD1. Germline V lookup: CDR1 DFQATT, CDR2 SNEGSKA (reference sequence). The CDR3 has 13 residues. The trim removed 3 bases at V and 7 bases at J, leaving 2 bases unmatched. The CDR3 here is CSARTGENSPLHF. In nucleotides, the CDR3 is TGCAGTGCTAGGACAGGGGAAAATTCACCCCTCCACTTT.

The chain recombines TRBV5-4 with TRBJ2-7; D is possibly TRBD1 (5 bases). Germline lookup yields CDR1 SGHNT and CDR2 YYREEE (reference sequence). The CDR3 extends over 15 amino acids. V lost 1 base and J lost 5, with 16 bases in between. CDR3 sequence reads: CASSLPGRVGHEQYF. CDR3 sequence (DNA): TGTGCCAGCAGCTTGCCGGGCAGGGTAGGGCACGAGCAGTACTTC.

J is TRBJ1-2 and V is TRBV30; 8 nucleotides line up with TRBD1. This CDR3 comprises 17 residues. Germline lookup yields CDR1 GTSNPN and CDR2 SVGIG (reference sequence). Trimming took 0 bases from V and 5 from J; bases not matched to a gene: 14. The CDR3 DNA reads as TGTGCCTGGAGTGTAGGACCTTTCTGGACAGGGAGGTATGGCTACACCTTC. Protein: CAWSVGPFWTGRYGYTF.

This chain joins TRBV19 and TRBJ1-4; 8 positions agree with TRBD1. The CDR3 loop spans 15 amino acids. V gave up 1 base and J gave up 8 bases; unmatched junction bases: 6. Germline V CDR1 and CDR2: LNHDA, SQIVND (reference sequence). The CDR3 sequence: CASSIASRGHEKLFF. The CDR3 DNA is TGTGCCAGTAGTATAGCGAGCAGGGGGCACGAAAAACTGTTTTTT.

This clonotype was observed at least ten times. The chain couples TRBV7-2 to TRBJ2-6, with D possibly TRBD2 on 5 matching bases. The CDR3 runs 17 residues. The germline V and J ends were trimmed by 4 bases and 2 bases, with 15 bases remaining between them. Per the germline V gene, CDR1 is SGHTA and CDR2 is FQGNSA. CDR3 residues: CASSSSLFVAGANVLTF. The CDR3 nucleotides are TGTGCCAGCAGCTCTAGCTTGTTTGTCGCTGGGGCCAACGTCCTGACTTTC.